Shown below are 20 T cell receptor beta chains from a single sample sequenced in a study of blood T cell repertoires in COVID-19. The table came from immunoSEQ multiplex PCR; TCRdb's copy has only in-frame clones and leaves some out. The table shows 250,000 to 350,000 clones, with 70% to 85% occurring only once. Sequencing was carried out using peripheral blood. Source of these receptors: a human donor with COVID-19, enrolled during active disease. The donor label of this sample is uncertain.

This chain joins TRBV10-3 and TRBJ1-2; a possible D gene is TRBD1 (6 bases). The CDR3 consists of 15 residues. Germline V CDR1 and CDR2: ENHRY, SYGVKD. The V and J ends lost 8 bases and 4 bases respectively, with 20 bases between them. CDR3 nucleotides: TGTGCCATCTTTTCGTCCGGAGCAGGGGTCTATGGCTACACCTTC. Protein product: CAIFSSGAGVYGYTF.

The chain couples TRBV6-6 to TRBJ2-7; 7 bases map to TRBD1. The V segment lost 6 bases and the J segment 12 bases; nucleotides outside the gene matches: 8. CDR3 length: 11 residues. Germline CDR1 MNHNY, CDR2 SVGAGI (reference sequence). The chain's CDR3 is CASRGQANAYF. CDR3 DNA: TGTGCCAGCAGAGGACAGGCAAATGCGTACTTC.

V gene TRBV5-1 combines with J gene TRBJ2-3; 10 nucleotides line up with TRBD2. V gave up 0 bases and J gave up 10 bases; unmatched junction bases: 11. There are 16 residues in the CDR3. CDR1 is SGHRS and CDR2 is YFSETQ in the germline V gene. CDR3 amino acids: CASSLVASGSPRAQYF. CDR3 bases: TGCGCCAGCAGCTTGGTGGCTAGCGGGAGCCCCCGGGCGCAGTATTTT.

This chain connects TRBV9 to TRBJ2-5; 14 bases are shared with TRBD2. The germline V gene encodes CDR1 SGDLS and CDR2 YYNGEE. J was trimmed by 4 bases and V by 7 bases; bases with no gene match: 3. This CDR3 comprises 14 residues. DNA for the CDR3: TGTGCCAGCGGACTAGCGGGAGGCGGAGAGACCCAGTACTTC. This codes for CASGLAGGGETQYF.

The V gene is TRBV7-9, the J gene TRBJ1-4, with D possibly being TRBD1 (6 bases). With 5 bases removed from V and 4 bases from J, the gap between germline ends came to 14 bases. This CDR3 comprises 15 residues. Germline values: CDR1 SEHNR, CDR2 FQNEAQ (reference sequence). CDR3 sequence reads: CASSLQTGFNEKLFF. The CDR3 nucleotides read TGTGCCAGCAGCCTCCAGACAGGTTTTAATGAAAAACTGTTTTTT. The whole variable domain, filled in from reference TRBV7-9 and TRBJ1-4, reads DTGVSQNPRHKITKRGQNVTFRCDPISEHNRLYWYRQTLGQGPEFLTYFQNEAQLEKSRLLSDRFSAERPKGSFSTLEIQRTEQGDSAMYLCASSLQTGFNEKLFFGSGTQLSVL.

The count of this clone is one. This rearrangement joins TRBV28 to TRBJ1-3, with unresolved D. The CDR3 consists of 13 residues. Germline assignment: CDR1 MDHEN and CDR2 SYDVKM. The V end was cut by 2 bases, the J end by 5 bases, with 7 bases between. CDR3 region: CASSLPSRNTIYF. The CDR3 nucleotides are TGTGCCAGCAGTTTACCTTCTCGAAACACCATATATTTT.

This chain uses TRBV7-2 with TRBJ1-3, with D possibly matching TRBD1 (5 bases). Deletions cut 1 base from V and 1 base from J, with 8 bases between. The CDR3 loop spans 15 amino acids. Per germline, CDR1 SGHTA and CDR2 FQGNSA. This CDR3 is CASSLGPGSGNTIYF. The DNA of the CDR3 is TGTGCCAGCAGCTTAGGTCCAGGGTCTGGAAACACCATATATTTT.

This CDR3 reads CASSSGTTNEKLFF. CDR3 DNA: TGTGCCAGCAGCTCAGGAACAACTAATGAAAAACTGTTTTTT. V is TRBV7-8 and J is TRBJ1-4, with D uncertain. The CDR3 spans 14 residues. In germline, CDR1 is SGHVS, CDR2 FQNEAQ. V was clipped by 4 bases and J by 0 bases, with 6 bases between them.

This chain uses TRBV11-2 with TRBJ1-2, with TRBD1 as a possible D gene (5 bases). Germline lookup yields CDR1 SGHAT and CDR2 FQNNGV. Trimming cost V 1 base and J 3 bases, with 12 bases left between them. The length of the CDR3 is 15 residues. CDR3 loop: CASSLVSQGYYGYTF. The CDR3 DNA follows: TGTGCCAGCAGCTTAGTTTCCCAGGGTTACTATGGCTACACCTTC.

This sequence joins TRBV19 and TRBJ1-1; no clear D gene. Deletions cut 3 bases from V and 0 bases from J, with 11 bases between. Germline CDR1 LNHDA, CDR2 SQIVND (reference sequence). The CDR3 consists of 15 residues. DNA for the CDR3: TGTGCCAGTAGTATTGGGCAAGTTCTGAACACTGAAGCTTTCTTT. Its protein is CASSIGQVLNTEAFF.

This chain connects TRBV6-6 to TRBJ2-7, with 9 bases fitting TRBD2. This CDR3 region has 16 residues. Germline assignment: CDR1 MNHNY and CDR2 SVGAGI (reference sequence). V lost 6 bases and J lost 7; bases outside the gene matches: 16. CDR3 coding DNA: TGTGCCAGCAGGGGCTTTTTTGTAGCGGGAGAAGGGGAGCAGTACTTC. Its protein is CASRGFFVAGEGEQYF.

The V and J genes are TRBV5-4 and TRBJ1-1; D perhaps matches TRBD1 (5 bases). Trimming pared 1 base from V and 0 bases from J, leaving 7 bases between. Per germline, CDR1 SGHNT and CDR2 YYREEE (reference sequence). The CDR3 length is 14 residues. CDR3 DNA: TGTGCCAGCAGCTTGAGCAGGGTGAACACTGAAGCTTTCTTT. It codes for CASSLSRVNTEAFF.

This clone was seen just once. This sequence joins TRBV9 and TRBJ2-7, with 8 bases fitting TRBD2. The germline CDR1 and CDR2 sequences are SGDLS and YYNGEE. The ends lost 4 bases at V and 6 bases at J; junction bases unmatched: 12. The CDR3 consists of 15 residues. The CDR3 DNA is TGTGCCAGCAGCTCTCAGCGGGGGCCCTGGGGCGAGCAGTACTTC. It codes for CASSSQRGPWGEQYF.

CDR3 in amino acids: CASSQSGNTEAFF. CDR3 in DNA: TGTGCCAGCAGCCAGTCGGGGAACACTGAAGCTTTCTTT. The chain combines TRBV7-9 with TRBJ1-1, with unresolved D. This CDR3 region has 13 residues. V dropped 5 bases and J dropped 1 base, with 8 bases sitting between them. CDR1 is SEHNR, CDR2 FQNEAQ, per germline (reference sequence).

The genes are TRBV6-1 and TRBJ2-7, with TRBD1 matching over 11 bases. Germline V CDR1 and CDR2: MNHNS, SASEGT. The CDR3 covers 16 residues. Trimming removed 3 bases from V and 1 base from J; junction bases left unmatched: 5. The CDR3 reads CASSDPGQGESYEQYF. CDR3 DNA sequence: TGTGCCAGCAGTGATCCGGGACAGGGGGAGTCCTACGAGCAGTACTTC.

J is TRBJ1-3 and V is TRBV9; D gene ambiguous. The CDR3 is made up of 16 amino acids. V lost 0 bases to trimming and J lost 0 bases, with 10 bases between them. Looked up from germline, CDR1 is SGDLS and CDR2 is YYNGEE. The CDR3 DNA is TGTGCCAGCAGCGTAGGCTTTGAGAGCTCTGGAAACACCATATATTTT. Translating it yields CASSVGFESSGNTIYF. The variable domain in full, completed from reference TRBV9 and TRBJ1-3, reads DSGVTQTPKHLITATGQRVTLRCSPRSGDLSVYWYQQSLDQGLQFLIQYYNGEERAKGNILERFSAQQFPDLHSELNLSSLELGDSALYFCASSVGFESSGNTIYFGEGSWLTVV.

V is TRBV6-2 or TRBV6-3 and J is TRBJ2-3; 9 bases align to TRBD2. The germline V gene has CDR1 MNHEY and CDR2 SVGEGT. The CDR3 covers 14 residues. Losses at the gene ends were 6 bases for V and 2 bases for J; bases not matched to a gene: 3. The DNA of the CDR3 is TGTGCCAGCAGCCTAGCGGGAACCACAGATACGCAGTATTTT. Its protein product is CASSLAGTTDTQYF.

The chain carries TRBV3-1 (or the pseudogene TRBV3-2) and TRBJ2-1; possibly TRBD2 for D (6 bases). The CDR3 is 16 amino acids. V was pared by 7 bases and J by 2 bases, with 18 bases between. Germline CDR1 LGHDT, CDR2 YNNKEL (reference sequence). CDR3 amino acids: CASTHSYGRPYNEQFF. For the CDR3, the DNA is TGTGCCAGCACCCACTCGTATGGGAGGCCCTACAATGAGCAGTTCTTC.

The gene calls are TRBV15 and TRBJ1-1; tentatively, D is TRBD1 (6 bases). Germline CDR1 and CDR2: LNHNV and YYDKDF (reference sequence). The germline V and J ends were trimmed by 5 bases and 4 bases, with 17 bases remaining between them. The CDR3 has 15 residues. In DNA form, the CDR3 reads TGTGCCACCAGCCCACTGAGGCAGGGGTTCACTGAAGCTTTCTTT. Amino acids: CATSPLRQGFTEAFF.

This rearrangement joins TRBV3-1 (or the pseudogene TRBV3-2) to TRBJ1-2, with 7 bases lining up with TRBD1. The CDR3 is made up of 16 amino acids. V shed 0 bases and J 4 bases; nucleotides not matched to a gene: 8. Germline V gene sequence: CDR1 LGHDT, CDR2 YNNKEL (reference sequence). CDR3 nucleotide sequence: TGTGCCAGCAGCCAAGATGTGAGCAGGGGGAGCTATGGCTACACCTTC. Its translation is CASSQDVSRGSYGYTF.